These 2 T cell receptor beta chains originate from one sample sequenced in a study of early T cells in non-severe SARS-CoV-2 infection. A single record per CDR3 protein comes from TCRdb applying MiXCR to the 5' RACE reads. The sample lists approximately 76,000 distinct CDR3 sequences, about 11% occurring once. Sequencing input: whole blood. All receptors derive from an adult who was a healthcare worker with PCR-confirmed SARS-CoV-2 infection or an uninfected control (not recorded which).

The chain combines TRBV11-2 with TRBJ2-4; weak D call: TRBD2 (7 bases). Germline V gives CDR1 SGHAT, CDR2 FQNNGV. V was clipped by 5 bases and J by 8 bases, with 19 bases between them. CDR3 length: 15 residues. The CDR3 loop reads CASSLGGPGSDIQYF. The CDR3 DNA is TGTGCCAGCAGCCTGGGGGGGCCGGGGTCGGACATTCAGTACTTC.

There are many counts of this clonotype. The V call is TRBV29-1, the J call TRBJ2-3; D unresolved. Germline V CDR1 and CDR2: SQVTM, ANQGSEA. V lost 6 bases and J 5 bases, leaving 15 bases between the germline ends. The CDR3 is made up of 13 amino acids. The CDR3 region has the DNA TGCAGCGTCCCAGGCCCCGGTGGAGATACGCAGTATTTT. Translated: CSVPGPGGDTQYF.